The clone carrying this T cell receptor beta chain was recorded a few times. The data were obtained in a study of blood T cell repertoires in COVID-19. For the study at large: Sites across the United States, Italy and Spain contributed samples from acute and convalescent COVID-19. PBMCs, B-cell-depleted T cells, or T cells provided the cDNA or gDNA that made up the material.

Per the germline V gene, CDR1 is LGHNA and CDR2 is YNFKEQ. This CDR3 is 13 amino acids long. V shed 0 bases and J shed 4 bases, with 6 bases lying between them. Seattle patient enrollment occurred during active infection, with longitudinal follow-up thereafter. Original data processing: How many nucleated cells were present was estimated from reference gene primer amplification. Data came from immunoSEQ multiplex PCR; TCRdb stores just in-frame clones and leaves some out. V and J calls and clone size are as listed in that table; D and trimming were resolved from the DNA. The sample holds 300,000 to 450,000 clones; around 87% are singletons and the top ten take about 2.3%.

Sequencing was performed on peripheral blood. The sequence derives from a woman aged 55 to 70 with COVID-19, enrolled during active disease. V gene TRBV4-2 combines with J gene TRBJ1-1; unclear D gene. The CDR3, as DNA: TGTGCCAGCAGCCAAGATACAGTCACTGAAGCTTTCTTT. This encodes CASSQDTVTEAFF.